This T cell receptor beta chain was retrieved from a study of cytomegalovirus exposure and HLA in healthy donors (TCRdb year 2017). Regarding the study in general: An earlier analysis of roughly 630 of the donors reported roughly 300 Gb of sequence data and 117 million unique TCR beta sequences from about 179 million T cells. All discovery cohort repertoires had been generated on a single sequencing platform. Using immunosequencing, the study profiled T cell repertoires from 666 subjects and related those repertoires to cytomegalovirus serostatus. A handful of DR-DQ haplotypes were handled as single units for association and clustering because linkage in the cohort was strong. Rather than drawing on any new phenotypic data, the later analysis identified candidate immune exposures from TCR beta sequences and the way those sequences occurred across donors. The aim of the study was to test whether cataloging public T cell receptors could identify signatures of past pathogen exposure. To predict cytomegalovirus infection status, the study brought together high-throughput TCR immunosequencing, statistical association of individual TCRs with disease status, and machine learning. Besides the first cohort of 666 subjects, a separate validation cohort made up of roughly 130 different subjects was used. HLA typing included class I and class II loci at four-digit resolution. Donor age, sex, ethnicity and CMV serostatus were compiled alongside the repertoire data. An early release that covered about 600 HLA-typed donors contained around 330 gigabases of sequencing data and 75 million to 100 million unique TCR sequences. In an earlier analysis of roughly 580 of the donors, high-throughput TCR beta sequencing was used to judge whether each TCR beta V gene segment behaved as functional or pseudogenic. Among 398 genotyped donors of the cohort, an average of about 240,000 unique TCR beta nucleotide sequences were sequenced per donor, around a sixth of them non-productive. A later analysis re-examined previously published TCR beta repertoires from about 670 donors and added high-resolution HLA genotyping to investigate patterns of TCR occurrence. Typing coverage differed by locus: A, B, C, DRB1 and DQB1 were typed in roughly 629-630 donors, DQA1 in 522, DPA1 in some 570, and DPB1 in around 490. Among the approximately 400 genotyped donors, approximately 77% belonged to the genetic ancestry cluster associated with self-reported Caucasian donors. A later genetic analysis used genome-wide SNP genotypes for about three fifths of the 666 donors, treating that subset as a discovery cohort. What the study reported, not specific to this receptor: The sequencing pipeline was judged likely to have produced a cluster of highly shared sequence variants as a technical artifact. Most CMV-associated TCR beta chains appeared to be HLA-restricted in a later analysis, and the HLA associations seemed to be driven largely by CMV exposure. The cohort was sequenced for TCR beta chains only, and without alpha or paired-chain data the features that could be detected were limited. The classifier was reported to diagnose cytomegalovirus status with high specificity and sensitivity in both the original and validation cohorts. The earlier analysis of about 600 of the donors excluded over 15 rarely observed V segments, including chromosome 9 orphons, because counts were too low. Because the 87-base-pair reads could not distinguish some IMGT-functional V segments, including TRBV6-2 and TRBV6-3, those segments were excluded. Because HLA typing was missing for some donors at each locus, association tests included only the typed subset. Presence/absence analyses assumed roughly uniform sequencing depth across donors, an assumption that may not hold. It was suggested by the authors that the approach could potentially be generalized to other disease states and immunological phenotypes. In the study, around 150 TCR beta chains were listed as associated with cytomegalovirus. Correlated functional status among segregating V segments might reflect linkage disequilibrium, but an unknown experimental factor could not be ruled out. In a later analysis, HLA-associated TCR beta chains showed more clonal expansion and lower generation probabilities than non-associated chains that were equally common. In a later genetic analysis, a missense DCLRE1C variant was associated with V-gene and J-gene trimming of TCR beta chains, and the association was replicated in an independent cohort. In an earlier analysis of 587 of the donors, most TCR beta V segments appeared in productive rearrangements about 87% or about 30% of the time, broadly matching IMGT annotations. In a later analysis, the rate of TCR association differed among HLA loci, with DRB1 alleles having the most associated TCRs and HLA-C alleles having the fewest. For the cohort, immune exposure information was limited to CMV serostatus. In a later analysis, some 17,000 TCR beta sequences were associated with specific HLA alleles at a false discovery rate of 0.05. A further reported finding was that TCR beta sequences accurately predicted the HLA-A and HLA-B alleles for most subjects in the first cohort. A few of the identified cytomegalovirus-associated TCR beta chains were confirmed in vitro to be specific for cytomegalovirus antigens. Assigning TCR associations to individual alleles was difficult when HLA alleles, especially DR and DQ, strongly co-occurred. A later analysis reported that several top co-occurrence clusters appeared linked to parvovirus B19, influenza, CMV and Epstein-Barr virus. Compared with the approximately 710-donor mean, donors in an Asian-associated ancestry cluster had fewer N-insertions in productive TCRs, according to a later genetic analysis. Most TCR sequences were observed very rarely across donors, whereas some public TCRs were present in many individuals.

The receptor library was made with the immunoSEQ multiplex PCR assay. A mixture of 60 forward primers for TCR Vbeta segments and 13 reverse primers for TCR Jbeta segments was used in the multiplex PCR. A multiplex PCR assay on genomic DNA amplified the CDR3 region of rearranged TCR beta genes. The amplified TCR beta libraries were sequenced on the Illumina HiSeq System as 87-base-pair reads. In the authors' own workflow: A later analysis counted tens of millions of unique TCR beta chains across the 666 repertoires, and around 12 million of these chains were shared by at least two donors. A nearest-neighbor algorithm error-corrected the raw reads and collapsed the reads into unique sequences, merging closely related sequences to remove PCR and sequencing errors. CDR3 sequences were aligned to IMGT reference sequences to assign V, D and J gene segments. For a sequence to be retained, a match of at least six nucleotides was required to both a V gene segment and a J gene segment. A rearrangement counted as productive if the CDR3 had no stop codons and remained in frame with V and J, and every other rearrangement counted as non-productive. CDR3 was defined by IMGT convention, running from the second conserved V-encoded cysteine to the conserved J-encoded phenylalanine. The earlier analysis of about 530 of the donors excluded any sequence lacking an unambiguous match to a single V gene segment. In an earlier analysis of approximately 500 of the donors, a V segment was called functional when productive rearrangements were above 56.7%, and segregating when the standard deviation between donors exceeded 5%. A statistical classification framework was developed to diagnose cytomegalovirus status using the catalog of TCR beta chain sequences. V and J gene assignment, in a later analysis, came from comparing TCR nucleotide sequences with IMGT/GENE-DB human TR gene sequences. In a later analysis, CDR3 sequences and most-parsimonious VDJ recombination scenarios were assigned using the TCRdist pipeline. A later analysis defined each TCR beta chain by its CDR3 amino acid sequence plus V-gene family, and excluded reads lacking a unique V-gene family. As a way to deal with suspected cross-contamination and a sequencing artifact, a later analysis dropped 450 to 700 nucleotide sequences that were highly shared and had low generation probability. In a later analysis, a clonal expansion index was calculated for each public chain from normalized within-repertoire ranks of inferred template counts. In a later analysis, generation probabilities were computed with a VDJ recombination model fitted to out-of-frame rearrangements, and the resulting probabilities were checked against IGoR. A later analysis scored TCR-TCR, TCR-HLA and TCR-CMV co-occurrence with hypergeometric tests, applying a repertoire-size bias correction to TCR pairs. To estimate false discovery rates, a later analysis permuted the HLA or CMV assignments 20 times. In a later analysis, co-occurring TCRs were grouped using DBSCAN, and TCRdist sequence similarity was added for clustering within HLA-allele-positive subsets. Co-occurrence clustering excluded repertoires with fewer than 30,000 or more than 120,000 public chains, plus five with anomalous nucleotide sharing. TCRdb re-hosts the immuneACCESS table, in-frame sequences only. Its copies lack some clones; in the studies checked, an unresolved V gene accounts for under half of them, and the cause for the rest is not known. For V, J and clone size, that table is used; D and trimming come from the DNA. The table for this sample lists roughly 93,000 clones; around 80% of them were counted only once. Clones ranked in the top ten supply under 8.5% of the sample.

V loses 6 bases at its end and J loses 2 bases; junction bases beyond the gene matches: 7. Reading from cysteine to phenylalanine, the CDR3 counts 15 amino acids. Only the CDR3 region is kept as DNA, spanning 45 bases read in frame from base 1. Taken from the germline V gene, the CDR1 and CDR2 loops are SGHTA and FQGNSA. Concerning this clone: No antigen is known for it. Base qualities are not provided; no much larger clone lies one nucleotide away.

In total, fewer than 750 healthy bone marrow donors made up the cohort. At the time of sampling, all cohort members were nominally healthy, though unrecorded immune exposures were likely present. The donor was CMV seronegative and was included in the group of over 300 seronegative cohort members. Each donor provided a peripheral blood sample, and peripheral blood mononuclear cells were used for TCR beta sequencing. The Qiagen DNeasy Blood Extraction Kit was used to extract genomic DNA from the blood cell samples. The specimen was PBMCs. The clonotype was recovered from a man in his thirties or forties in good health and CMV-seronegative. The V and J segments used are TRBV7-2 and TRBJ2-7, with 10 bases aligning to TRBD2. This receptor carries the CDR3 CASRILAGNAYEQYF. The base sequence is TGTGCCAGCAGGATACTAGCGGGAAACGCCTACGAGCAGTACTTC.